This TCR beta chain was documented in a study of blood T cells in healthy people across ages. Regarding the study as a whole: Age advanced and TCR beta diversity per million T cells fell, roughly linearly.

A second about 7 to 11 cycle PCR used barcoded and J-beta primers. Tagging of each cDNA molecule was performed by a template-switch adaptor with 12 random nucleotides. TCRdb called the 5' RACE reads again in MiXCR, with one record for every CDR3 protein. The sample lists roughly 700,000 distinct CDR3 sequences; over 45% were seen once. The people who gave samples were healthy Caucasians from Russia, aged roughly 6 to 90. Every donor gave around 10 milliliters of peripheral blood. Of note for this clonotype: Its cognate antigen is unknown.

The receptor was derived from a woman in her fifties or sixties in good health. The sample was blood.

This CDR3 reads CSGIGRSSTDTQYF. CDR3 nucleotides: TGCAGCGGCATAGGACGTTCTAGCACAGATACGCAGTATTTT. The chain uses TRBV29-1 and TRBJ2-3; no firm D call. V lost 7 bases to trimming and J lost 0 bases, with 14 bases between them. Germline-derived CDR1 and CDR2 are SQVTM and ANQGSEA. The CDR3 extends over 14 amino acids.